The T cell receptor beta chain under discussion was sequenced for a study of T cells in tuberculosis. Turning to the study itself: Sequenced TCRs come from CD1B-GMM tetramer-binding T cells.

TCRdb's table, derived via immunoSEQ multiplex PCR, lists solely in-frame clones and lacks some. This sample has approximately 49,000 clones, with 90% to 95% found just once. Noted time point: new active TB diagnosis, blood taken before or within 7 days of starting treatment. Confirmation came from sputum smear and/or culture positivity for M. tuberculosis. Remarks on this clone: The antigen is undetermined.

Study-level results: Shorter CDR3-alpha in active tuberculosis partly drove smaller distances. GMM-specific TCRs were nearer to active tuberculosis alpha repertoires, suggesting expansion.

The CDR3 sequence is 14 residues long. CDR1 SGHDT and CDR2 YYEEEE come from the germline V gene. Trimming pared 2 bases from V and 5 bases from J, leaving 13 bases between. The source was PBMCs, collected at tuberculosis diagnosis. This clonotype was obtained from an adult with tuberculosis. This rearrangement joins TRBV5-6 to TRBJ1-1; maybe TRBD1 (5 bases). CDR3 sequence reads: CASSFRGGLTEAFF. CDR3 coding DNA: TGTGCCAGCAGCTTCCGGGGGGGATTAACTGAAGCTTTCTTT.